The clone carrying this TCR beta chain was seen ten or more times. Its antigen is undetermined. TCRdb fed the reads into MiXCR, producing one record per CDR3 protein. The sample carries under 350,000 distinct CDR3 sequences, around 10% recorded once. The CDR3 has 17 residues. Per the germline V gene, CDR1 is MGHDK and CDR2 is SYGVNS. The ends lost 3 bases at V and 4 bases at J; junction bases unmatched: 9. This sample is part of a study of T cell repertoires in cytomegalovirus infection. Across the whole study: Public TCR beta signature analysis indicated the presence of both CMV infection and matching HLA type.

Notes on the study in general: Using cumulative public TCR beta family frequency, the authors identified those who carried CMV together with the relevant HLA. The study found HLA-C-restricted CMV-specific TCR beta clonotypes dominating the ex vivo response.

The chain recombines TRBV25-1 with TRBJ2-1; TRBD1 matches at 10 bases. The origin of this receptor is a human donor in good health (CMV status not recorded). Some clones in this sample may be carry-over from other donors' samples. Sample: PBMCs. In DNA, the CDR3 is TGTGCCAGCAGTGACCGTGACAGGGGGCGAAGGTACAATGAGCAGTTCTTC. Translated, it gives CASSDRDRGRRYNEQFF.